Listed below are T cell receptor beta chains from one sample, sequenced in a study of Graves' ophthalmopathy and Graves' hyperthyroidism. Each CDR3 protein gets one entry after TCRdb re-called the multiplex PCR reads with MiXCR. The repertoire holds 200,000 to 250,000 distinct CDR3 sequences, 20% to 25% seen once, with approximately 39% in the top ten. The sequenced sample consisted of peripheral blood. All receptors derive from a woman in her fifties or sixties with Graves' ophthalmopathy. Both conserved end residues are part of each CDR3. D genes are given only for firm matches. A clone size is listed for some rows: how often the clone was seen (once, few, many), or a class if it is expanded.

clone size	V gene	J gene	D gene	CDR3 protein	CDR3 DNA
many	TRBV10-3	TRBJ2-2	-	CAISESTTGRSGELFF	TGTGCCATCAGTGAGTCGACCACGGGGAGGTCCGGGGAGCTGTTTTTT
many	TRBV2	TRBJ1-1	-	CASAEEKVVRSANTEAFF	TGTGCCAGCGCTGAGGAGAAGGTGGTAAGGTCGGCGAACACTGAAGCTTTCTTT
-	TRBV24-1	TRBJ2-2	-	CATSEQPGRTTGELFF	TGTGCCACCAGTGAACAACCGGGACGCACCACCGGGGAGCTGTTTTTT
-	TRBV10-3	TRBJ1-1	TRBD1	CAISEQGAITEAFF	TGTGCCATCAGTGAGCAGGGGGCCATCACTGAAGCTTTCTTT
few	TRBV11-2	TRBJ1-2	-	CASSPRGQQSHSYGYTF	TGTGCCAGCAGCCCTAGGGGTCAGCAATCTCACTCTTATGGCTACACCTTC
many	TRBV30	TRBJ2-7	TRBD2	CSGGEGTYEQYF	TGCAGTGGAGGGGAGGGGACGTACGAGCAGTACTTC
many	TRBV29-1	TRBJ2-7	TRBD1	CSVRPQGARGEQYF	TGCAGCGTTAGACCGCAGGGGGCTCGGGGGGAGCAGTACTTC
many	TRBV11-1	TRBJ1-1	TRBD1	CASSEDRVGHTEAFF	TGTGCCAGCAGCGAAGACAGGGTTGGGCACACTGAAGCTTTCTTT
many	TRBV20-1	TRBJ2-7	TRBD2	CSAGTSDSYEQYF	TGCAGTGCAGGGACTAGCGACTCCTACGAGCAGTACTTC
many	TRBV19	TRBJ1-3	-	CASTAREGNTIYF	TGTGCCAGCACCGCTCGAGAGGGAAACACCATATATTTT
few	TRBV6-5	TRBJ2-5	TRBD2	CASSSSGRAGETQYF	TGTGCCAGCAGTTCTAGCGGGAGGGCCGGTGAGACCCAGTACTTC
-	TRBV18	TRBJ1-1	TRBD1	CASSNRGIVGNTEAFF	TGTGCCAGCTCGAACAGGGGAATCGTAGGAAACACTGAAGCTTTCTTT
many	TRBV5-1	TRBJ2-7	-	CASSLSQHEQYF	TGCGCCAGCAGCTTGTCCCAACACGAGCAGTACTTC
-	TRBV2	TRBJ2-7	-	CAIPGRVYEQYF	TGTGCCATCCCTGGGCGTGTTTACGAGCAGTACTTC
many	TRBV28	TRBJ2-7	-	CASSMLRGRIAYEQYF	TGTGCCAGCAGTATGTTAAGGGGTCGGATTGCCTACGAGCAGTACTTC
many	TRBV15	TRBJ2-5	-	CATSRGLETQYF	TGTGCCACCAGCAGAGGCCTGGAGACCCAGTACTTC
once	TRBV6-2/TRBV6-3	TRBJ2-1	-	CASRSTGGGRNEQFF	TGTGCCAGCAGATCTACAGGGGGGGGTCGGAATGAGCAGTTCTTC
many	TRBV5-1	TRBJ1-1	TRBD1	CASSWDRDTEAFF	TGCGCCAGCAGCTGGGACAGGGACACTGAAGCTTTCTTT
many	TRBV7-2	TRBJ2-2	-	CASSLGAIPGELFF	TGTGCCAGCAGCTTAGGGGCTATCCCCGGGGAGCTGTTTTTT
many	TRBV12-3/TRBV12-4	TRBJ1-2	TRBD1	CASRWTGGARYGYTF	TGTGCCAGCAGATGGACAGGGGGCGCACGTTATGGCTACACCTTC
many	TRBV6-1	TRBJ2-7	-	CASNRQVLNEQYF	TGTGCCAGCAACCGACAGGTTTTAAACGAGCAGTACTTC
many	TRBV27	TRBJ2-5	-	CASSADSGETQYF	TGTGCCAGCAGTGCAGACTCCGGGGAGACCCAGTACTTC
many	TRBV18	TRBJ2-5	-	CASSPDSSQETQYF	TGTGCCAGCTCTCCAGACAGTTCCCAAGAGACCCAGTACTTC
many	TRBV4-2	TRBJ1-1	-	CASSQAGTRNTEAFF	TGTGCCAGCAGCCAAGCCGGGACCAGGAACACTGAAGCTTTCTTT
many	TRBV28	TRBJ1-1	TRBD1	CATRTGGLNTEAFF	TGTGCCACCCGGACAGGGGGCCTGAACACTGAAGCTTTCTTT
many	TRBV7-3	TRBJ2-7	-	CASSPSAESYEQYF	TGTGCCAGCAGCCCCTCCGCGGAGTCCTACGAGCAGTACTTC
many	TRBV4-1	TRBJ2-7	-	CASSQVRGYEQYF	TGCGCCAGCAGCCAAGTTCGTGGTTACGAGCAGTACTTC
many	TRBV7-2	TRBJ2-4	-	CASSRGAGENIQYF	TGTGCCAGCAGCCGAGGCGCAGGAGAAAACATTCAGTACTTC
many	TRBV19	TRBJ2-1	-	CASSIDLPSGAGEQFF	TGTGCCAGTAGTATAGATCTGCCTAGTGGGGCTGGTGAGCAGTTCTTC
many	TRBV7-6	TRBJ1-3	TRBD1	CASSLGGDRVSSGNTIYF	TGTGCCAGCAGCTTAGGGGGGGACAGGGTTTCATCTGGAAACACCATATATTTT
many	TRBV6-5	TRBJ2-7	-	CASTMAGTSNEQYF	TGTGCCAGCACCATGGCCGGGACGTCAAACGAGCAGTACTTC
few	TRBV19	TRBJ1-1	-	CASSIVWGHAFF	TGTGCCAGTAGTATAGTATGGGGGCACGCTTTCTTT
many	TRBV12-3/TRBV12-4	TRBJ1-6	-	CASSADTGGNSPLHF	TGTGCCAGCAGTGCGGACACGGGCGGGAATTCACCCCTCCACTTT
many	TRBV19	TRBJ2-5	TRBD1	CASKARDRVETQYF	TGTGCCAGTAAAGCTCGGGACAGGGTTGAGACCCAGTACTTC
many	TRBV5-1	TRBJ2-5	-	CASSLAVLETQYF	TGCGCCAGCAGCTTGGCGGTTTTAGAGACCCAGTACTTC
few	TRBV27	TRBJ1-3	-	CASILGWADTIYF	TGTGCCAGCATCCTCGGGTGGGCTGACACCATATATTTT
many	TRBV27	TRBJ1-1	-	CASSLYSKNTEAFF	TGTGCCAGCAGTTTATACAGTAAGAACACTGAAGCTTTCTTT
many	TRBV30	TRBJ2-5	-	CAYRKEGRETQYF	TGTGCCTACCGTAAGGAGGGCCGAGAGACCCAGTACTTC
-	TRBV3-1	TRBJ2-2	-	CASSPPTIAGELFF	TGTGCCAGCAGCCCCCCAACAATCGCCGGGGAGCTGTTTTTT
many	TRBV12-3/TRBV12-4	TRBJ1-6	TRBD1	CASSTGVRNSPLHF	TGTGCCAGCAGCACAGGGGTCCGTAATTCACCCCTCCACTTT
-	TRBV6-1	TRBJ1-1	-	CASRKGMNTEAFF	TGTGCCAGCAGAAAGGGGATGAACACTGAAGCTTTCTTT
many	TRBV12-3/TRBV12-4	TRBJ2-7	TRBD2	CASSFRAGGSHEQYF	TGTGCCAGCAGTTTCAGAGCGGGAGGATCCCACGAGCAGTACTTC
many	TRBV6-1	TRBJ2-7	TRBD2	CASSDLSGTRTYEQYF	TGTGCCAGCAGTGACCTATCCGGGACTAGAACCTACGAGCAGTACTTC
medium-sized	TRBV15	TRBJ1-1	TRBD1	CATSRLRTGGADTEAFF	TGTGCCACCAGCAGATTACGGACAGGGGGAGCGGACACTGAAGCTTTCTTT
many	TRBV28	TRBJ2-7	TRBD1	CASSTDRRNEQYF	TGTGCCAGCAGCACGGACAGGCGCAACGAGCAGTACTTC
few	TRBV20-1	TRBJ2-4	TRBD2	CSARSGGSGRDIQYF	TGCAGTGCTAGATCGGGGGGTAGCGGGAGGGACATTCAGTACTTC
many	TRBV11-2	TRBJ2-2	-	CASSLVRLADTGELFF	TGTGCCAGCAGCTTAGTACGGCTAGCTGACACCGGGGAGCTGTTTTTT
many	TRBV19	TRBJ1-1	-	CASSMGGSTEAFF	TGCGCCAGCAGTATGGGGGGGAGCACTGAAGCTTTCTTT
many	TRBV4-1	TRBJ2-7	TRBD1	CASSQVRDSRSEQYF	TGCGCCAGCAGCCAAGTGAGGGACAGCAGGTCCGAGCAGTACTTC
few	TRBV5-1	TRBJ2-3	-	CASSLGFSGISTDTQYF	TGCGCCAGCAGCTTGGGTTTTTCCGGGATCAGCACAGATACGCAGTATTTT
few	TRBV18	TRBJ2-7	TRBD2	CASSPAGGSSYEQYF	TGTGCCAGCTCACCGGCGGGGGGGAGCTCCTACGAGCAGTACTTC
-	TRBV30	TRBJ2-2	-	CAWSALQGRDTGELFF	TGTGCCTGGAGTGCCCTACAGGGGAGGGACACCGGGGAGCTGTTTTTT
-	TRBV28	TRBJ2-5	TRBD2	CASRVAGGPTQETQYF	TGTGCCAGCAGGGTAGCGGGGGGGCCGACTCAAGAGACCCAGTACTTC